This entry concerns a single T cell receptor (beta chain). Germline CDR1 DFQATT, CDR2 SNEGSKA (reference sequence). This CDR3 spans 11 amino acids. Trimming took off 1 base at V and 8 bases at J, with 8 bases between the two ends. This sample is part of a study of blood T cells in healthy people across ages. A second roughly 6 to 11 cycle PCR used barcoded and J-beta primers. TCRdb re-called the 5' RACE reads through MiXCR, storing one row per CDR3 protein. The sample lists 1.5 million to 2 million distinct CDR3 sequences, about 35% occurring once. The sequencing input was blood. The sequence was obtained from a woman in her 30s in good health. The rearrangement links TRBV20-1 to TRBJ1-2, with D unclear. The chain's CDR3 is CSARVGPGYTF. The CDR3 bases are TGCAGTGCTAGAGTCGGCCCAGGCTACACCTTC.